The 30 T cell receptor beta chains in this list originate from one sample, sequenced in a study of shared clonotypes between healthy human individuals. TCRdb's table, derived via immunoSEQ multiplex PCR, lists solely in-frame clones and lacks some. Of some 2.1 million clones listed, 80% to 95% are singletons. Naive CD8 isolation took CD45RO-negative cells positively selected for CCR7 and excluded terminally differentiated effector memory CD45RA+ cells. What was sequenced was naive CD8+ T cells from PBMCs. The receptors stem from a man younger than 35 in good health. Some clones in this sample may be carry-over from other donors' samples.

This chain links TRBV27 with TRBJ2-1; 7 bases line up with TRBD1. The CDR3 runs to 14 residues. V lost 3 bases and J lost 8; bases outside the gene matches: 7. Per the germline V gene, CDR1 is MNHEY and CDR2 is SMNVEV (reference sequence). CDR3 protein: CASSLGDSTDEQFF. The CDR3, as DNA: TGTGCCAGCAGTTTGGGGGACAGTACAGATGAGCAGTTCTTC.

This rearrangement joins TRBV4-1 to TRBJ2-2; perhaps TRBD2 as D (6 bases). V was shortened by 5 bases and J by 0 bases, with 16 bases between the two germline ends. This CDR3 is built from 17 residues. Germline lookup yields CDR1 MGHRA and CDR2 YSYEKL. CDR3 DNA: TGCGCCAGCAGCTTCCCCCACCGGGGGTCGAACACCGGGGAGCTGTTTTTT. As protein: CASSFPHRGSNTGELFF.

The rearrangement links TRBV7-8 to TRBJ1-4; D is undetermined. V was clipped by 1 base and J by 12 bases, with 15 bases between them. Looked up from germline, CDR1 is SGHVS and CDR2 is FQNEAQ. The CDR3 contains 14 residues. The CDR3 protein is CASSLEFPGFELFF. The CDR3 region has the DNA TGTGCCAGCAGCTTAGAGTTTCCGGGGTTTGAACTGTTTTTT.

The J gene is TRBJ2-7, the V gene TRBV10-1; TRBD1 matches 8 bases. This CDR3 is built from 14 residues. Germline V gene data show CDR1 as WNHNN and CDR2 as SYGVQD (reference sequence). The V segment lost 3 bases and the J segment 2 bases; nucleotides outside the gene matches: 3. The CDR3 DNA sequence: TGCGCCAGCAGTGATCGGGACAGGACCTACGAGCAGTACTTC. Residues: CASSDRDRTYEQYF.

J is TRBJ2-1 and V is TRBV6-1, with D hard to call. Per the germline V gene, CDR1 is MNHNS and CDR2 is SASEGT. Trimming removed 3 bases at V and 7 bases at J, with 16 bases between. This CDR3 spans 15 amino acids. CDR3 residues: CASSEFRKSENEQFF. Written as DNA, the CDR3 is TGTGCCAGCAGTGAGTTCCGGAAATCTGAGAATGAGCAGTTCTTC.

This clone was recorded only once. The chain combines TRBV5-6 with TRBJ2-7; D possibly corresponds to TRBD2 (6 bases). V gave up 0 bases and J gave up 7 bases, with 14 bases separating them. Per the germline V gene, CDR1 is SGHDT and CDR2 is YYEEEE. The CDR3 extends over 14 amino acids. DNA for the CDR3: TGTGCCAGCAGCTTGGTCCGCAGGGCGGGGGAGCAGTACTTC. Its protein is CASSLVRRAGEQYF.

Note on this clone: Other nucleotide sequences from this sample produce the same CDR3. The chain uses TRBV28 and TRBJ2-7; D is uncertain. V lost 1 base and J 3 bases, leaving 7 bases between the germline ends. The germline CDR1 and CDR2 sequences are MDHEN and SYDVKM. The CDR3 contains 13 residues. The CDR3 loop reads CASSLSWNYEQYF. CDR3 DNA: TGTGCCAGCAGTTTATCCTGGAACTACGAGCAGTACTTC.

The rearrangement uses TRBV7-3 and TRBJ2-3; no definite D call. The V gene's germline CDR1 is SGHTA and CDR2 FQGTGA. Trimming removed 0 bases from V and 4 bases from J, with 14 bases in between. CDR3 length equals 16 residues. CDR3 loop: CASSLTAAPRPDTQYF. In nucleotides, the CDR3 is TGTGCCAGCAGCTTAACGGCCGCTCCTCGGCCAGATACGCAGTATTTT.

This chain connects TRBV29-1 to TRBJ1-2, with D possibly matching TRBD1 (5 bases). Germline values: CDR1 SQVTM, CDR2 ANQGSEA. The V end lost 0 bases, the J end lost 0 bases, and 17 bases lay between the germline ends. This CDR3 is 17 amino acids long. CDR3 amino acids: CSVEDRVGEATNYGYTF. CDR3 coding DNA: TGCAGCGTTGAAGATCGGGTAGGGGAGGCAACTAACTATGGCTACACCTTC.

Points on this clone: At the DNA level, this CDR3 is encoded by other sequences in the same sample as well. The J gene is TRBJ2-7, the V gene TRBV28; D unresolved. CDR1 is MDHEN, CDR2 SYDVKM, per germline. The V and J ends lost 1 base and 4 bases respectively, with 8 bases between them. This CDR3 is 13 amino acids long. DNA for the CDR3: TGTGCCAGCAGTTTATCTCGACCTTACGAGCAGTACTTC. Translating gives CASSLSRPYEQYF.

The chain combines TRBV27 with TRBJ2-7, with 14 bases aligning to TRBD2. Germline CDR1 and CDR2: MNHEY and SMNVEV (reference sequence). Trimming at V came to 5 bases and at J to 2 bases, leaving 5 bases not matched to a gene. The CDR3 sequence is 16 residues long. The CDR3 here is CASSPGLAGGPYEQYF. DNA of the CDR3: TGTGCCAGCAGTCCCGGACTAGCGGGAGGTCCCTACGAGCAGTACTTC.

The V call is TRBV6-5, the J call TRBJ1-1; D not resolved. The V end was cut by 3 bases, the J end by 0 bases, with 11 bases between. The germline gives CDR1 MNHEY, CDR2 SVGAGI. The CDR3 sequence is 15 residues long. The CDR3 is CASSYDFRLNTEAFF. CDR3 coding DNA: TGTGCCAGCAGTTATGATTTCCGGTTGAACACTGAAGCTTTCTTT.

The chain carries TRBV7-9 and TRBJ2-4; TRBD1 or TRBD2 may be the D gene (5 bases each). V dropped 6 bases and J dropped 0 bases, with 15 bases sitting between them. The germline V gene encodes CDR1 SEHNR and CDR2 FQNEAQ (reference sequence). CDR3 length: 16 amino acids. CDR3: CASRGAQGVAKNIQYF. In nucleotides, the CDR3 is TGTGCCAGCAGGGGAGCGCAGGGCGTAGCCAAAAACATTCAGTACTTC.

The chain uses TRBV4-1 and TRBJ1-1, with 7 bases lining up with TRBD1. The length of the CDR3 is 14 residues. CDR1 is MGHRA, CDR2 YSYEKL, per germline. V was clipped by 0 bases and J by 4 bases; unmatched bases: 2. Written as DNA, the CDR3 is TGCGCCAGCAGCCAAGAGAACAGGGGCACTGAAGCTTTCTTT. Amino acids: CASSQENRGTEAFF.

V gene TRBV5-4 combines with J gene TRBJ2-1; D is ambiguous. Germline lookup yields CDR1 SGHNT and CDR2 YYREEE (reference sequence). Trimming took 3 bases from V and 6 from J, leaving 7 bases between them. This CDR3 spans 12 amino acids. The CDR3 here is CASSSVINEQFF. CDR3 in DNA: TGTGCCAGCAGCTCGGTTATCAATGAGCAGTTCTTC.

The CDR3 sequence is CASKKGATSYEQYF. The CDR3, as DNA: TGTGCCAGCAAAAAAGGGGCCACCTCCTACGAGCAGTACTTC. The chain joins TRBV7-9 to TRBJ2-7; tentatively, D is TRBD1 (5 bases). The germline CDR1 and CDR2 sequences are SEHNR and FQNEAQ (reference sequence). The CDR3 extends over 14 amino acids. V was shortened by 7 bases and J by 0 bases, with 13 bases between the two germline ends.

This chain links TRBV28 with TRBJ1-4, with D possibly TRBD1 on 6 matching bases. Germline V lookup: CDR1 MDHEN, CDR2 SYDVKM. With 6 bases removed from V and 4 bases from J, the gap between germline ends came to 12 bases. This CDR3 comprises 14 residues. CDR3 nucleotides: TGTGCCAGCAGACGAGGACAGTTTAATGAAAAACTGTTTTTT. Translating it yields CASRRGQFNEKLFF. Drawing the rest from reference TRBV28 and TRBJ1-4, the complete variable domain is DVKVTQSSRYLVKRTGEKVFLECVQDMDHENMFWYRQDPGLGLRLIYFSYDVKMKEKGDIPEGYSVSREKKERFSLILESASTNQTSMYLCASRRGQFNEKLFFGSGTQLSVL.

This rearrangement joins TRBV4-1 to TRBJ2-1, with TRBD2 matching 8 bases. The CDR3 extends over 18 amino acids. With V trimmed by 4 bases and J by 7 bases, 18 bases remained unmatched. CDR1 and CDR2 (germline): MGHRA, YSYEKL. CDR3 nucleotide sequence: TGCGCCAGCAGCCCGGCGGGGAGCGGGAGTGAAATTCGGAATGAGCAGTTCTTC. The encoded protein is CASSPAGSGSEIRNEQFF.

V is TRBV2 and J is TRBJ2-1, with D possibly TRBD1 on 6 matching bases. This CDR3 region has 13 residues. Trimming left V 4 bases short and J 10 bases short, with 14 bases between. Germline CDR1 SNHLY, CDR2 FYNNEI. The CDR3 bases are TGTGCCAGCAGTGGGACCAGGGGACCCGAGCAGTTCTTC. This translates into CASSGTRGPEQFF.

J is TRBJ1-1 and V is TRBV27; 7 nucleotides match TRBD1. Unmatched junction bases numbered 12, after V lost 6 bases and J lost 2 bases. CDR1 MNHEY and CDR2 SMNVEV come from the germline V gene (reference sequence). CDR3 length: 16 residues. CDR3 region: CASSLTSYRGNTEAFF. DNA for the CDR3: TGTGCCAGCAGCTTAACTAGCTACAGGGGAAACACTGAAGCTTTCTTT.

The rearrangement uses TRBV7-9 and TRBJ1-2; TRBD1 might be the D (6 bases). V lost 0 bases to trimming and J lost 4 bases, with 15 bases between them. CDR1 is SEHNR, CDR2 FQNEAQ, per germline (reference sequence). The CDR3 spans 16 residues. CDR3 sequence: CASSLASPTTGYGYTF. The CDR3 region has the DNA TGTGCCAGCAGCTTAGCCTCCCCTACGACAGGCTATGGCTACACCTTC.

The V gene is TRBV7-8, the J gene TRBJ2-1; 8 nucleotides match TRBD2. The germline CDR1 and CDR2 sequences are SGHVS and FQNEAQ. The CDR3 loop spans 14 amino acids. After removal of 5 bases from V and 8 bases from J, the junction contained 8 bases not matched to a gene. The CDR3 DNA reads TGTGCCAGCAGCCTCAGCGGGAGTGCCGATGAGCAGTTCTTC. Protein sequence: CASSLSGSADEQFF.

As for this clone: Other DNA sequences within the sample encode an identical CDR3. This chain joins TRBV15 and TRBJ2-3; D not certain. In germline, CDR1 is LNHNV, CDR2 YYDKDF (reference sequence). This CDR3 spans 13 amino acids. V gave up 2 bases and J gave up 0 bases, with 3 bases separating them. CDR3 sequence: CATSRSSTDTQYF. The CDR3 coding sequence is TGTGCCACCAGCAGATCGAGCACAGATACGCAGTATTTT. Based on the CDR3 plus reference TRBV15 and TRBJ2-3, the full variable domain is DAMVIQNPRYQVTQFGKPVTLSCSQTLNHNVMYWYQQKSSQAPKLLFHYYDKDFNNEADTPDNFQSRRPNTSFCFLDIRSPGLGDTAMYLCATSRSSTDTQYFGPGTRLTVL.

The V gene is TRBV4-3, the J gene TRBJ2-1; 8 positions match TRBD1. Germline V gene sequence: CDR1 LGHNA, CDR2 YSLEER. V shed 3 bases, J shed 2 bases, and the junction held 9 bases outside the gene matches. The length of the CDR3 is 17 residues. CDR3 DNA sequence: TGCGCCAGCAGCCAGAATCCGGGACAGGATCCCTACAATGAGCAGTTCTTC. It encodes CASSQNPGQDPYNEQFF.

The V gene is TRBV5-5, the J gene TRBJ2-5; 9 positions agree with TRBD1. The CDR3 runs to 13 residues. V shed 4 bases and J 8 bases; nucleotides not matched to a gene: 6. Germline V gives CDR1 SGHKS, CDR2 YYEKEE (reference sequence). The CDR3 DNA sequence: TGTGCCAGCAGCCTGGACAGGGGAGACACCCAGTACTTC. Protein product: CASSLDRGDTQYF.

The genes are TRBV9 and TRBJ2-7, with D unresolved. Trimming pared 3 bases from V and 3 bases from J, leaving 10 bases between. The CDR3 runs 13 residues. CDR1 is SGDLS, CDR2 YYNGEE, per germline. The DNA of the CDR3 is TGTGCCAGCAGCGCCGGCCCTGTCTACGAGCAGTACTTC. Amino acid sequence: CASSAGPVYEQYF.

The chain recombines TRBV7-8 with TRBJ2-2; D remains ambiguous. V was shortened by 0 bases and J by 2 bases, with 16 bases between the two germline ends. Per germline, CDR1 SGHVS and CDR2 FQNEAQ. The CDR3 consists of 18 residues. CDR3 DNA: TGTGCCAGCAGCTTAGCGCTTAGCAAGGGCGGTAACACCGGGGAGCTGTTTTTT. It is translated as CASSLALSKGGNTGELFF.

The chain links TRBV6-1 to TRBJ1-5; D is perhaps TRBD1 (6 bases). CDR3 length: 15 amino acids. V dropped 6 bases and J dropped 1 base, with 13 bases sitting between them. Looked up from germline, CDR1 is MNHNS and CDR2 is SASEGT. CDR3 in DNA: TGTGCCAGCAGCCCCGGAACAGGGAGCAATCAGCCCCAGCATTTT. This gives the protein CASSPGTGSNQPQHF.

This clone was seen only once. The V gene is TRBV25-1, the J gene TRBJ1-2; D possibly corresponds to TRBD1 (6 bases). Trimming took off 0 bases at V and 1 base at J, with 15 bases between the two ends. The CDR3 has 17 residues. CDR1 and CDR2 (germline): MGHDK, SYGVNS. The CDR3 DNA follows: TGTGCCAGCAGTGAATATGCCCCACAGGGCGGTAACTATGGCTACACCTTC. It translates to CASSEYAPQGGNYGYTF.

DNA of the CDR3: TGTGCCATCAGTGGCCCCGGGACTAGCGGGAGCGCTTACAATGAGCAGTTCTTC. Translation: CAISGPGTSGSAYNEQFF. The rearrangement links TRBV10-3 to TRBJ2-1; 14 nucleotides agree with TRBD2. This CDR3 contains 18 residues. V lost 4 bases to trimming and J lost 4 bases; unmatched junction nucleotides: 9. CDR1 is ENHRY, CDR2 SYGVKD, per germline.